Below, 24 T cell receptor beta chains from the same sample are listed, as sequenced in a study of blood T cells in healthy people across ages. The authors ran a second PCR of roughly 6 to 12 cycles using a sample-barcoded 5' primer and a J-beta primer mix. In TCRdb, the 5' RACE reads were re-called with MiXCR into one record per CDR3 protein. Altogether over 1,200,000 distinct CDR3 sequences are present, approximately 59% being singletons, with the ten largest covering 6.5% to 8%. Specimen: blood. These receptors came from a man between 18 and 29 years old in good health.

The rearrangement links TRBV7-9 to TRBJ1-2; tentatively, D is TRBD1 (5 bases). Germline CDR1 SEHNR, CDR2 FQNEAQ (reference sequence). The CDR3 totals 14 residues. V lost 2 bases and J lost 4, with 11 bases in between. The CDR3, as DNA: TGTGCCAGCAGCTTAATGGGGAGGGGCTATGGCTACACCTTC. Amino acid sequence: CASSLMGRGYGYTF.

This clonotype was counted ten times or more. V and J are TRBV20-1 and TRBJ2-3, with 7 bases matching TRBD2. Germline-derived CDR1 and CDR2 are DFQATT and SNEGSKA (reference sequence). V was clipped by 4 bases and J by 5 bases; unmatched bases: 15. The CDR3 runs to 16 residues. The CDR3 sequence: CSAIVPLGGFRDTQYF. CDR3 in DNA: TGCAGTGCTATTGTGCCTTTGGGGGGGTTTAGAGATACGCAGTATTTT.

The chain recombines TRBV19 with TRBJ1-2, with a possible D match to TRBD1 (6 bases). The CDR3 covers 15 residues. Germline V gene sequence: CDR1 LNHDA, CDR2 SQIVND (reference sequence). V lost 7 bases to trimming and J lost 5 bases, with 20 bases between them. CDR3 in DNA: TGTGCCAGTAATACGGGGCAGGGGATTAAATATGGCTACACCTTC. The encoded protein is CASNTGQGIKYGYTF.

The table lists this clonotype with a count of one. The chain couples TRBV12-3 or TRBV12-4 to TRBJ1-5; D remains ambiguous. V lost 5 bases and J 4 bases, leaving 12 bases between the germline ends. The length of the CDR3 is 14 residues. The CDR3 loop is CASSEGNINQPQHF. The DNA for the CDR3 is TGTGCCAGCAGTGAGGGTAATATAAATCAGCCCCAGCATTTT.

This clonotype was recorded only once. The chain links TRBV6-5 to TRBJ2-3; D gene ambiguous. This CDR3 has 11 residues. V lost 10 bases to trimming and J lost 6 bases, with 11 bases between them. Per germline, CDR1 MNHEY and CDR2 SVGAGI. CDR3 sequence reads: CATTRADTQYF. DNA of the CDR3: TGTGCCACCACACGAGCGGATACGCAGTATTTT.

The CDR3 nucleotides are TGTGCCAGCAGTATGGGACAGGGGGCGCGTGAGCAGTACTTC. This sequence encodes CASSMGQGAREQYF. The chain has TRBV27 and TRBJ2-7; 12 bases are shared with TRBD1. With V trimmed by 5 bases and J by 7 bases, 6 bases remained unmatched. The CDR3 totals 14 residues. Germline assignment: CDR1 MNHEY and CDR2 SMNVEV (reference sequence).

This clonotype was seen repeatedly, ten times or more. This chain links TRBV10-3 with TRBJ2-1; no firm D call. The length of the CDR3 is 11 residues. The germline V gene encodes CDR1 ENHRY and CDR2 SYGVKD. V was clipped by 7 bases and J by 5 bases, with 6 bases between them. The CDR3 DNA is TGTGCCATCACCACTAACAATGAGCAGTTCTTC. Its translation is CAITTNNEQFF.

CDR3 loop: CASTKPGQSYEQYF. The CDR3 DNA reads TGTGCCAGCACCAAACCAGGACAGTCCTACGAGCAGTACTTC. The V call is TRBV6-6, the J call TRBJ2-7, with D possibly matching TRBD1 (6 bases). The CDR3 is 14 amino acids. The germline V gene encodes CDR1 MNHNY and CDR2 SVGAGI (reference sequence). The V end was cut by 7 bases, the J end by 1 base, with 14 bases between.

This rearrangement joins TRBV6-5 to TRBJ2-4; TRBD1 might be the D (5 bases). The ends were cut back, 4 bases at V and 13 bases at J, with 14 bases in the middle. The germline V gene encodes CDR1 MNHEY and CDR2 SVGAGI. This CDR3 has 12 residues. The CDR3 region has the DNA TGTGCCAGCAGTTCAGGGCAAGAGGCCCAGTACTTC. Its translation is CASSSGQEAQYF.

The V and J genes are TRBV10-3 and TRBJ2-4; TRBD2 matches 12 bases. The assigned J gene may be wrong: the sequence end matches TRBJ2-7 better. The CDR3 runs to 15 residues. The germline V gene has CDR1 ENHRY and CDR2 SYGVKD. The CDR3 loop reads CAISSSGRDNSEQYF. DNA of the CDR3: TGTGCCATCAGCTCTAGCGGGAGGGATAACAGCGAGCAGTACTTC.

This clonotype was detected a few times. The chain recombines TRBV7-9 with TRBJ2-1; TRBD2 matches 10 bases. CDR1 and CDR2 from the germline V gene are SEHNR and FQNEAQ (reference sequence). J gave up 8 bases and V 4 bases, and 8 bases lay outside the gene matches. CDR3 length: 15 amino acids. CDR3 loop: CASSYLAGALDEQFF. The CDR3, as DNA: TGTGCCAGCAGCTACCTAGCGGGGGCCCTCGATGAGCAGTTCTTC.

This clonotype was observed a few times. The V call is TRBV20-1, the J call TRBJ2-4; TRBD1 might be the D (6 bases). The end of the DNA fits TRBJ2-7 better, so the J call may be wrong. There are 16 residues in the CDR3. Germline CDR1 DFQATT, CDR2 SNEGSKA (reference sequence). In nucleotides, the CDR3 is TGCAGTGCTAGGGACATATACAGGGACGCGAACTACGAGCAGTACTTC. Its protein product is CSARDIYRDANYEQYF.

This chain connects TRBV29-1 to TRBJ2-5; a possible D gene is TRBD1 (6 bases). Germline CDR1 is SQVTM and CDR2 is ANQGSEA. V was cut by 3 bases and J by 5 bases, with 19 bases left in between. This CDR3 is 15 amino acids long. CDR3 amino acids: CSVETGTSVGETQYF. The CDR3 DNA is TGCAGCGTTGAGACCGGGACATCGGTCGGGGAGACCCAGTACTTC.

This clonotype has a single count. The genes are TRBV20-1 and TRBJ2-2; D not certain. Germline V CDR1 and CDR2: DFQATT, SNEGSKA (reference sequence). Between the trimmed V and J ends, which lost 1 base and 0 bases, there was a span of 9 bases. The CDR3 extends over 15 amino acids. The CDR3 region is CSARGERSNTGELFF. In DNA form, the CDR3 reads TGCAGTGCTAGAGGAGAGAGGTCGAACACCGGGGAGCTGTTTTTT.

The rearrangement uses TRBV4-3 and TRBJ2-7; possible D gene TRBD1, 5 bases. Between the trimmed V and J ends, which lost 0 bases and 0 bases, there was a span of 15 bases. The length of the CDR3 is 17 residues. Per the germline V gene, CDR1 is LGHNA and CDR2 is YSLEER. The DNA of the CDR3 is TGCGCCAGCAGCCAAGATTTAACCAGGGCGACCTCCTACGAGCAGTACTTC. Protein sequence: CASSQDLTRATSYEQYF.

This clonotype was counted once. The chain combines TRBV4-3 with TRBJ2-1, with 9 bases matching TRBD2. J gave up 6 bases and V 4 bases, and 10 bases lay outside the gene matches. CDR1 and CDR2 (germline): LGHNA, YSLEER. CDR3 length: 16 residues. CDR3 region: CASSPQTGTSSNEQFF. The CDR3 DNA sequence: TGCGCCAGCAGCCCACAAACGGGGACTAGCTCCAATGAGCAGTTCTTC.

The J gene is TRBJ1-1, the V gene TRBV10-3; TRBD1 matches 7 bases. V lost 10 bases to trimming and J lost 5 bases; unmatched junction nucleotides: 19. Germline values: CDR1 ENHRY, CDR2 SYGVKD. The CDR3 extends over 16 amino acids. CDR3 sequence reads: CATVSIKGAVATEAFF. The CDR3 coding sequence is TGTGCCACCGTCTCGATCAAGGGGGCGGTGGCGACTGAAGCTTTCTTT.

This clonotype was recorded only once. This chain uses TRBV6-5 with TRBJ1-1, with D possibly being TRBD1 (5 bases). From germline, CDR1 is MNHEY and CDR2 SVGAGI. V gave up 2 bases and J gave up 1 base, with 11 bases separating them. The CDR3 runs to 15 residues. CDR3 nucleotides: TGTGCCAGCAGTTACGGGGCAGAATCGAACACTGAAGCTTTCTTT. The encoded protein is CASSYGAESNTEAFF.

The rearrangement uses TRBV12-3 or TRBV12-4 and TRBJ1-1; a weak D match, TRBD1 (5 bases). CDR3 length equals 13 residues. Trimming left V 7 bases short and J 1 base short, with 10 bases between. This CDR3 reads CASTKTENTEAFF. CDR3 DNA sequence: TGTGCCAGCACTAAGACAGAGAACACTGAAGCTTTCTTT.

This chain joins TRBV5-1 and TRBJ2-1; 10 bases are a match to TRBD2. The CDR3 consists of 17 residues. After removal of 0 bases from V and 2 bases from J, the junction contained 5 bases not matched to a gene. CDR1 and CDR2 (germline): SGHRS, YFSETQ. DNA for the CDR3: TGCGCCAGCAGCTTGGCCGGGAGCGGGAGGGCCTACAATGAGCAGTTCTTC. This gives the protein CASSLAGSGRAYNEQFF.

The chain combines TRBV27 with TRBJ2-2; 9 nucleotides align to TRBD1. The CDR3 runs to 15 residues. V shed 3 bases, J shed 5 bases, and the junction held 4 bases outside the gene matches. Per germline, CDR1 MNHEY and CDR2 SMNVEV (reference sequence). CDR3 in DNA: TGTGCCAGCAGTTTTGGGACAGGGATAACCGGGGAGCTGTTTTTT. Encoded protein: CASSFGTGITGELFF.

V is TRBV4-3 and J is TRBJ2-2; D remains unclear. The V and J ends lost 2 bases and 2 bases respectively, with 6 bases between them. This CDR3 has 14 amino acids. The germline CDR1 and CDR2 sequences are LGHNA and YSLEER. The CDR3 loop is CASSQNPNTGELFF. The CDR3 DNA reads as TGCGCCAGCAGCCAAAACCCTAACACCGGGGAGCTGTTTTTT.

V gene TRBV7-2 combines with J gene TRBJ1-5, with 7 bases fitting TRBD1. CDR3 length equals 16 residues. With 5 bases clipped from V and 1 base from J, the junction kept 8 bases outside the gene matches. Germline CDR1 reads SGHTA; CDR2 reads FQGNSA. CDR3 bases: TGTGCCAGCAGCCAGCGACAGGGAAGGAGCAATCAGCCCCAGCATTTT. This sequence encodes CASSQRQGRSNQPQHF.

The chain combines TRBV28 with TRBJ2-7; D is unresolved. The CDR3 totals 11 residues. The germline V gene encodes CDR1 MDHEN and CDR2 SYDVKM. Trimming left V 5 bases short and J 5 bases short, with 7 bases between. In DNA form, the CDR3 reads TGTGCCAGCAGTCTCCCCAACGAGCAGTACTTC. It translates to CASSLPNEQYF.